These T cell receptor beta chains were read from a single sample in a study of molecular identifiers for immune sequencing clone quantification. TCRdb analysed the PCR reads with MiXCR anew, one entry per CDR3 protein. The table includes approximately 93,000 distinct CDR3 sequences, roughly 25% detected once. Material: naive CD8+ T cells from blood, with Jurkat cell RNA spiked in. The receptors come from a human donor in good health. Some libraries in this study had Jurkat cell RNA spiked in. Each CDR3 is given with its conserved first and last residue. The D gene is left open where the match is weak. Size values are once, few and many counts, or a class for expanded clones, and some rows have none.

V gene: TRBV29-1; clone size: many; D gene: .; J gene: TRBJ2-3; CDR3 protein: CSVETRDLRDTQYF; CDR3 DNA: TGCAGCGTTGAAACCCGCGATTTAAGGGATACGCAGTATTTT
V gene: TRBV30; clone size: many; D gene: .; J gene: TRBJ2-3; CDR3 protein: CAWSYLSTDTQYF; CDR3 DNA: TGTGCCTGGAGTTATCTTAGCACAGATACGCAGTATTTT
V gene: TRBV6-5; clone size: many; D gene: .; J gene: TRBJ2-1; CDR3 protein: CASRESSYNEQFF; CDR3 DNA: TGTGCCAGCCGGGAGTCGTCCTACAATGAGCAGTTCTTC
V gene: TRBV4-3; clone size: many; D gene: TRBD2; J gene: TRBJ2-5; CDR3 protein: CASSQDYPSGQETQYF; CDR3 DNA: TGCGCCAGCAGCCAAGATTATCCTAGCGGACAAGAGACCCAGTACTTC
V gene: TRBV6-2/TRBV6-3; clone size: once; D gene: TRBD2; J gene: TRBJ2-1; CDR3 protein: CASSPTSGFSYNEQFF; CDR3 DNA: TGTGCCAGCAGTCCGACTAGCGGGTTCTCCTACAATGAGCAGTTCTTC
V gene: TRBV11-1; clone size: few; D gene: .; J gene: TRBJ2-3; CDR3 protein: CASSRERLNRDSTDTQYF; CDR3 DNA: TGTGCCAGCAGCCGAGAGCGTTTAAACCGGGACTCCACAGATACGCAGTATTTT
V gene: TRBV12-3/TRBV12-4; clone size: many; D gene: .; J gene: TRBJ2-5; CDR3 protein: CASKGDSLDRETQYF; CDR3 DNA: TGTGCCAGCAAGGGGGACTCTCTGGATAGGGAGACCCAGTACTTC
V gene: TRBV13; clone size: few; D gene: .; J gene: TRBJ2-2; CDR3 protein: CAGALRTGELFF; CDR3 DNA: TGTGCCGGGGCCTTAAGGACCGGGGAGCTGTTTTTT
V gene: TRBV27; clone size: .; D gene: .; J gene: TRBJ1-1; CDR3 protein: CASGLAGTEAFF; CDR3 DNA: TGTGCCAGCGGTCTCGCGGGCACTGAAGCTTTCTTT
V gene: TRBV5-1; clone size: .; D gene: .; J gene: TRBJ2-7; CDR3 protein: CASKHGDEQYF; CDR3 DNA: TGCGCCAGCAAACACGGGGACGAGCAGTACTTC
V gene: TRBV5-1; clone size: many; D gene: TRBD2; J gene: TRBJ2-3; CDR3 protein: CASKSGTSGADTQYF; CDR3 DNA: TGCGCCAGCAAATCCGGGACTAGCGGCGCAGATACGCAGTATTTT
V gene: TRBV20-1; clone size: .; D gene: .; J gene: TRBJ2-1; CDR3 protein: CSARDLNLVQEEQFF; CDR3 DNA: TGCAGTGCTAGAGATCTAAACCTGGTACAAGAGGAGCAGTTCTTC
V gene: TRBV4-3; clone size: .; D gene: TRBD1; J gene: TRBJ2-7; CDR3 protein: CASSPDRGFHEQYF; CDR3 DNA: TGCGCCAGCAGCCCGGACAGGGGGTTCCACGAGCAGTACTTC
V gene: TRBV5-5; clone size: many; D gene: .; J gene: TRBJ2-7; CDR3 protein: CASSLARPYEQYF; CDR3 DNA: TGTGCCAGCAGCTTGGCGAGGCCCTACGAGCAGTACTTC
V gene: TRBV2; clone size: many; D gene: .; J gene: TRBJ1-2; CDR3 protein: CASSGDIPDNYGYTF; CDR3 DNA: TGTGCCAGCAGTGGGGACATCCCCGATAACTATGGCTACACCTTC
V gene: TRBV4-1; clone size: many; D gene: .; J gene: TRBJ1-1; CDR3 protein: CASSQDFAEAFF; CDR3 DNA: TGCGCCAGCAGCCAAGATTTCGCTGAAGCTTTCTTT
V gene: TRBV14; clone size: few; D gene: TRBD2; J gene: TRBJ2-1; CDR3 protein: CASSHELGARGGRPNEQFF; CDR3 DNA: TGTGCCAGCAGCCATGAGTTGGGCGCGCGGGGGGGCCGGCCCAATGAGCAGTTCTTC
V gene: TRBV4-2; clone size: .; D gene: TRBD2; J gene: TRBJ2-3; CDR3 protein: CASSQDGRQASDTQYF; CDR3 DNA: TGTGCCAGCAGCCAAGACGGGAGGCAAGCATCAGATACGCAGTATTTT
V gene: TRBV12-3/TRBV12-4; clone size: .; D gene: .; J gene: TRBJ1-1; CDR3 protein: CASSDPGGWASTEAFF; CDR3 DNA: TGTGCCAGCAGTGACCCGGGGGGGTGGGCCAGCACTGAAGCTTTCTTT
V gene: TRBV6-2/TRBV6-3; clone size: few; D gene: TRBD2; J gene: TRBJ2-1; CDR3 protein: CASSYRGGYNEQFF; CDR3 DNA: TGTGCCAGCAGTTATCGGGGGGGCTACAATGAGCAGTTCTTC
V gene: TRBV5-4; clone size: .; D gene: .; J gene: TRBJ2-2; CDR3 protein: CASSLVPGLVAGELFF; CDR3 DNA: TGTGCCAGCAGCTTGGTCCCAGGGCTGGTTGCCGGGGAGCTGTTTTTT
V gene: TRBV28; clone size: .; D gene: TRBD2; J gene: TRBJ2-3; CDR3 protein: CTSSTRSGRAPDTQYF; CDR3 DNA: TGTACCAGCAGTACCCGTAGCGGGAGGGCCCCAGATACGCAGTATTTT
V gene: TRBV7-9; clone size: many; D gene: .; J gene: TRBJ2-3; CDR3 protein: CASSVMVSTDTQYF; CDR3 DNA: TGTGCCAGCAGCGTCATGGTCAGCACAGATACGCAGTATTTT
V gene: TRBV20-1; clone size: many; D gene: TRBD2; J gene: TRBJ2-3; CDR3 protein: CSATTSGRADTQYF; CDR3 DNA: TGCAGTGCTACAACTAGCGGGAGGGCTGATACGCAGTATTTT
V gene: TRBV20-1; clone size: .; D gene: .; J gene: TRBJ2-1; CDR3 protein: CSARGPMNNEQFF; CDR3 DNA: TGCAGTGCTAGAGGACCCATGAACAATGAGCAGTTCTTC
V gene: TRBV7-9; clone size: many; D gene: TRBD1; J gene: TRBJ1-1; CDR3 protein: CASSLEGQGAAEAFF; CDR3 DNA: TGTGCCAGCAGCTTAGAAGGTCAGGGGGCGGCCGAAGCTTTCTTT
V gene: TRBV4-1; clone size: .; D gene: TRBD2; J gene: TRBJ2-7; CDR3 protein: CASSHGTSRYEQYF; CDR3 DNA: TGCGCCAGCAGCCATGGGACTAGCCGGTACGAGCAGTACTTC
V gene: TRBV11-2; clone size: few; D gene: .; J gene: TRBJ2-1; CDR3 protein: CASSLLRRTVYNEQFF; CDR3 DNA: TGTGCCAGCAGCTTACTCAGAAGGACAGTGTACAATGAGCAGTTCTTC
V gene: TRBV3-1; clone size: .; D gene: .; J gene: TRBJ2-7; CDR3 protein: CASSDGTAFYEQYF; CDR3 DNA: TGTGCCAGCAGCGACGGGACGGCATTCTACGAGCAGTACTTC
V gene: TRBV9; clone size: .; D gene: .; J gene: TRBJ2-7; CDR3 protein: CASSASPQASSYEQYF; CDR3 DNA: TGTGCCAGCAGCGCCTCCCCGCAGGCTAGCTCCTACGAGCAGTACTTC
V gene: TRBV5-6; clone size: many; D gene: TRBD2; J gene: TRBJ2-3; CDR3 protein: CASSSAGHTLAGPITDTQYF; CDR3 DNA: TGTGCCAGCAGCAGCGCGGGGCACACACTAGCGGGGCCCATCACAGATACGCAGTATTTT
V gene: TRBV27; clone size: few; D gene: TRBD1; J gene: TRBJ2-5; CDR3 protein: CASRDRGRSLTETQYF; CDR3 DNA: TGTGCCAGCAGGGACAGGGGGCGAAGTTTGACAGAGACCCAGTACTTC
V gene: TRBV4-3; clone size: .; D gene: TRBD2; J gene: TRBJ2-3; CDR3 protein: CASSQDRTSASTDTQYF; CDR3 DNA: TGCGCCAGCAGCCAAGATCGGACTAGCGCTAGCACAGATACGCAGTATTTT
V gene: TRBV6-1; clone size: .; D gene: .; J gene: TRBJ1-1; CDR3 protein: CASRKGGLGDTEAFF; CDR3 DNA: TGTGCCAGCAGGAAGGGTGGGCTCGGCGACACTGAAGCTTTCTTT
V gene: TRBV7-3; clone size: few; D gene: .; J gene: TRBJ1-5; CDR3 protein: CASSLGGWRNQPQHF; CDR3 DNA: TGTGCCAGCAGCTTGGGGGGTTGGCGCAATCAGCCCCAGCATTTT
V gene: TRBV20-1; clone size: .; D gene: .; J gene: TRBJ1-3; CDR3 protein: CSATITPPNTIYF; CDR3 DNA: TGCAGTGCCACCATCACCCCTCCAAACACCATATATTTT
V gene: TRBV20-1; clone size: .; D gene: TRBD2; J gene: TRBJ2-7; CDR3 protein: CSASPGGSPSYEQYF; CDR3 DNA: TGCAGTGCTAGTCCGGGGGGTTCGCCTTCCTACGAGCAGTACTTC
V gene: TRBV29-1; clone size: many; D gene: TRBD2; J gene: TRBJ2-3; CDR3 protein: CSVEGGLAGADTQYF; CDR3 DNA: TGCAGCGTTGAAGGGGGACTAGCGGGAGCAGATACGCAGTATTTT
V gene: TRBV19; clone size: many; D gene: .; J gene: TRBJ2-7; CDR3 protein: CASSPGVADYEQYF; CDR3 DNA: TGTGCCAGTAGTCCCGGGGTAGCCGACTACGAGCAGTACTTC
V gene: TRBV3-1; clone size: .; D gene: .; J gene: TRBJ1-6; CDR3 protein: CASSQDRQTINSPLHF; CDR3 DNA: TGTGCCAGCAGCCAAGATCGGCAGACGATCAATTCACCCCTCCACTTT
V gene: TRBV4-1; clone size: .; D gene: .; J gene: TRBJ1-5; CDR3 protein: CASSVRVNQPQHF; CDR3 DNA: TGCGCCAGCAGCGTTAGGGTAAATCAGCCCCAGCATTTT
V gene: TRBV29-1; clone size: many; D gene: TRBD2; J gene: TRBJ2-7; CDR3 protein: CSVEDLAGLSYEQYF; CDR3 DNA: TGCAGCGTTGAAGATCTAGCGGGTCTCTCCTACGAGCAGTACTTC
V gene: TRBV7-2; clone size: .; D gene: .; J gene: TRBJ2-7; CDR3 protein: CASSPGGRVRYEQYF; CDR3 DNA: TGTGCCAGCAGCCCCGGGGGCAGGGTCCGCTACGAGCAGTACTTC
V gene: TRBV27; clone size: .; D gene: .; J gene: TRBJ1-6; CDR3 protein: CAGSLYGTSSPLHF; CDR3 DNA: TGTGCCGGCAGTTTATACGGGACAAGTTCACCCCTCCACTTT
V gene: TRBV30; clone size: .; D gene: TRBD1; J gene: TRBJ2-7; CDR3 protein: CVWGQSYEQYF; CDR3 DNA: TGTGTCTGGGGACAGTCCTACGAGCAGTACTTC
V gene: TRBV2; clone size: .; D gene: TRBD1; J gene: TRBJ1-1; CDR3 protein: CASSARTGGDEAFF; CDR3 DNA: TGTGCCAGCAGTGCCAGGACAGGCGGCGATGAAGCTTTCTTT
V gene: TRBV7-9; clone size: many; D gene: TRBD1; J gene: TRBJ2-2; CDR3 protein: CASSLPNGQAPPNTGELFF; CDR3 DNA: TGTGCCAGCAGCCTCCCGAACGGACAGGCCCCCCCGAACACCGGGGAGCTGTTTTTT
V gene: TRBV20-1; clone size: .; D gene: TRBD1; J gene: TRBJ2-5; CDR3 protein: CSASIVSGQESQYF; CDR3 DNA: TGCAGTGCTAGTATCGTATCGGGACAGGAGAGCCAGTACTTC
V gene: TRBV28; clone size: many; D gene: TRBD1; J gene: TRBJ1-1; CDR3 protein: CASRWDRVGTEAFF; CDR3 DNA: TGTGCCAGCAGATGGGACAGGGTGGGGACTGAAGCTTTCTTT
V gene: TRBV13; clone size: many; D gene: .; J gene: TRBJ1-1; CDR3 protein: CASSLEAEAFF; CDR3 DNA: TGTGCCAGCAGCTTGGAGGCTGAAGCTTTCTTT
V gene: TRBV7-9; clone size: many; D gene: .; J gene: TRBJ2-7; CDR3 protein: CASSLGGGYEQYF; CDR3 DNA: TGTGCCAGCAGCCTTGGAGGGGGCTACGAGCAGTACTTC
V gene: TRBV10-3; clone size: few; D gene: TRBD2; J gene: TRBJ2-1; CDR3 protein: CAISESGTSGRTYNEQFF; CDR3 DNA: TGTGCCATCAGTGAGTCGGGGACTAGCGGTCGAACCTACAATGAGCAGTTCTTC
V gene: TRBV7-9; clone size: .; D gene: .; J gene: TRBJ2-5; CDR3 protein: CASSPDLAGLLGETQYF; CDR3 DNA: TGTGCCAGCAGTCCTGATCTTGCGGGACTTTTAGGGGAGACCCAGTACTTC
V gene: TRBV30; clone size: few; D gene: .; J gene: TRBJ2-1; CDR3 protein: CAWSYTVQFF; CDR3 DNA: TGTGCCTGGAGTTATACTGTCCAGTTCTTC
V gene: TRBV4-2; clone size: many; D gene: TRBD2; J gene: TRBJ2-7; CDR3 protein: CASSQTGLAGPYEQYF; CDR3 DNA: TGTGCCAGCAGCCAAACGGGACTAGCGGGACCCTACGAGCAGTACTTC